This T cell receptor beta chain was profiled in a study of cytomegalovirus exposure and HLA in healthy donors. Study-level findings and limits: A classifier reportedly called cytomegalovirus status with high sensitivity and specificity.

The CDR3 is 14 residues long. The V gene lost 3 bases and the J gene lost 2 bases, with 9 bases spanning the gap. The germline gives CDR1 SGDLS, CDR2 YYNGEE. Data came from immunoSEQ multiplex PCR; TCRdb stores just in-frame clones and leaves some out. The table lists around 300,000 clones, about nine tenths of them singletons. With regard to this clone: Its antigen is currently unknown.

This receptor was obtained from a woman aged 25 to 39 in good health and CMV-seropositive. The V call is TRBV9, the J call TRBJ2-4; D may be TRBD1 (6 bases). Sequencing used PBMCs. The DNA of the CDR3 is TGTGCCAGCAGCGCACAGGGTTCCAAAAACATTCAGTACTTC. Its translation is CASSAQGSKNIQYF. Based on the CDR3 plus reference TRBV9 and TRBJ2-4, the full variable domain is DSGVTQTPKHLITATGQRVTLRCSPRSGDLSVYWYQQSLDQGLQFLIQYYNGEERAKGNILERFSAQQFPDLHSELNLSSLELGDSALYFCASSAQGSKNIQYFGAGTRLSVL.